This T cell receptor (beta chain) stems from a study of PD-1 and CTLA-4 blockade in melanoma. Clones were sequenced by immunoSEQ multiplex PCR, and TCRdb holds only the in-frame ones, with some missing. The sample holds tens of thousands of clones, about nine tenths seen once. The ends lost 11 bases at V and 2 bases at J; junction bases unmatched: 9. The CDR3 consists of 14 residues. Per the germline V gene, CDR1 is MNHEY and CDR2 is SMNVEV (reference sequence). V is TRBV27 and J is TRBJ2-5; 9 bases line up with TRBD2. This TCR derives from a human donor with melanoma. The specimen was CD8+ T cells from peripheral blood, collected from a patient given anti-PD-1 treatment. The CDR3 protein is CASAVAGAQETQYF. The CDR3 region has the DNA TGTGCCTCGGCGGTAGCGGGGGCACAAGAGACCCAGTACTTC.